This T cell receptor beta chain originates from a study of somatic mutations in cytotoxic T cells in rheumatoid arthritis. Each population, CD4+ and CD8+ cells, was isolated by positive magnetic bead selection and checked for purity by flow cytometry. The CDR3 covers 14 residues. V was clipped by 5 bases and J by 2 bases, with 12 bases between them. Germline assignment: CDR1 SGHNT and CDR2 YENEEA. Libraries were prepared by immunoSEQ multiplex PCR; TCRdb keeps only in-frame clonotypes and omits some of them. Of 6,000 to 9,000 clones listed, about three fifths are singletons. This TCR came from a woman in her 40s in good health. The chain uses TRBV11-3 and TRBJ1-2; a possible D gene is TRBD1 (6 bases). Sequenced sample: CD8+ T cells sorted from blood. The CDR3 here is CASSLNQGNYGYTF. Here the CDR3 DNA reads TGTGCCAGCAGCCTTAATCAGGGGAACTATGGCTACACCTTC.